A single sample gave rise to the 9 T cell receptor beta chains below, sequenced in a study of shared clonotypes between healthy human individuals. Generated by immunoSEQ multiplex PCR, the TCRdb table keeps only in-frame clones and is missing some. The data show millions of clones, around nine tenths seen once. Sequencing was performed on naive CD4+ T cells sorted from blood. The sample's subset: CD45RA+ positively selected. All receptors derive from a man in his late teens or twenties in good health.

J is TRBJ2-5 and V is TRBV7-2; 7 bases align to TRBD1. The CDR3 totals 14 residues. Trimming cost V 4 bases and J 5 bases; bases outside gene matches: 7. The germline gives CDR1 SGHTA, CDR2 FQGNSA. The CDR3, as DNA: TGTGCCAGCAGCTCGGGACAGCTCATCGAGACCCAGTACTTC. Translated: CASSSGQLIETQYF.

Comment on this clone: The sample holds other DNA sequences that translate to the same CDR3. V gene TRBV19 combines with J gene TRBJ2-3; TRBD2 is a possible D gene (7 bases). Trimming cost V 3 bases and J 2 bases, with 12 bases left between them. CDR1 and CDR2 from the germline V gene are LNHDA and SQIVND (reference sequence). The CDR3 is 15 amino acids. The CDR3 region is CASSMGGGSTDTQYF. As DNA, the CDR3 is TGTGCCAGTAGTATGGGCGGGGGCTCCACAGATACGCAGTATTTT. The full variable domain, with the rest looked up from reference TRBV19 and TRBJ2-3, is DGGITQSPKYLFRKEGQNVTLSCEQNLNHDAMYWYRQDPGQGLRLIYYSQIVNDFQKGDIAEGYSVSREKKESFPLTVTSAQKNPTAFYLCASSMGGGSTDTQYFGPGTRLTVL.

This rearrangement joins TRBV19 to TRBJ1-6, with D perhaps TRBD1 (6 bases). CDR1 is LNHDA, CDR2 SQIVND, per germline (reference sequence). This CDR3 contains 15 residues. Trimming cost V 5 bases and J 7 bases, with 15 bases left between them. The CDR3 DNA reads TGTGCCAGTAGTCCATTCCCGGGACAAAATTCACCCCTCCACTTT. This translates into CASSPFPGQNSPLHF.

CDR3 in amino acids: CAIRPPGTSRAGYTF. The CDR3 nucleotides are TGTGCCATCAGGCCGCCAGGGACTTCAAGGGCGGGCTACACCTTC. The genes are TRBV10-3 and TRBJ1-2, with a possible D match to TRBD1 (5 bases). Germline-derived CDR1 and CDR2 are ENHRY and SYGVKD. This CDR3 spans 15 amino acids. The V end lost 6 bases, the J end lost 8 bases, and 22 bases lay between the germline ends.

This clone was detected a few times. The V and J genes are TRBV2 and TRBJ1-4; no reliable D call. Germline assignment: CDR1 SNHLY and CDR2 FYNNEI. The length of the CDR3 is 14 residues. Trimming cost V 7 bases and J 2 bases, with 11 bases left between them. The CDR3 region has the DNA TGTGCCAGCACGCGGGAACAGACTAATGAAAAACTGTTTTTT. It translates to CASTREQTNEKLFF.

The rearrangement links TRBV11-2 to TRBJ1-4; D is ambiguous. The germline V gene has CDR1 SGHAT and CDR2 FQNNGV. V was pared by 4 bases and J by 4 bases, with 7 bases between. The CDR3 length is 13 residues. The DNA of the CDR3 is TGTGCCAGCAGCTCTCGGGGTAATGAAAAACTGTTTTTT. This encodes CASSSRGNEKLFF. Full variable domain (rest looked up from reference TRBV11-2 and TRBJ1-4): EAGVAQSPRYKIIEKRQSVAFWCNPISGHATLYWYQQILGQGPKLLIQFQNNGVVDDSQLPKDRFSAERLKGVDSTLKIQPAKLEDSAVYLCASSSRGNEKLFFGSGTQLSVL.

This clone has a single count. This chain uses TRBV7-2 with TRBJ2-3; D unresolved. Germline lookup yields CDR1 SGHTA and CDR2 FQGNSA. The CDR3 consists of 15 residues. V lost 5 bases and J 3 bases, leaving 15 bases between the germline ends. The CDR3 protein is CASSVLRQWTDTQYF. CDR3 coding DNA: TGTGCCAGCAGCGTACTCCGGCAATGGACAGATACGCAGTATTTT.

The chain combines TRBV11-2 with TRBJ1-1; 12 bases are a match to TRBD1. The ends lost 3 bases at V and 5 bases at J; junction bases unmatched: 16. The CDR3 has 19 amino acids. CDR1 and CDR2 from the germline V gene are SGHAT and FQNNGV. The CDR3 region is CASSFPGTGGSGGRTEAFF. As DNA, the CDR3 is TGTGCCAGCAGCTTCCCCGGGACAGGGGGCAGTGGTGGGAGAACTGAAGCTTTCTTT.

The rearrangement uses TRBV10-2 and TRBJ2-7, with 7 nucleotides matching TRBD2. Trimming cost V 6 bases and J 2 bases; bases outside gene matches: 7. Per the germline V gene, CDR1 is WSHSY and CDR2 is SAAADI. The CDR3 sequence is 14 residues long. CDR3 in amino acids: CASSAGLSTYEQYF. The CDR3 DNA reads TGCGCCAGCAGCGCGGGACTATCAACCTACGAGCAGTACTTC.